These 26 T cell receptor beta chains were sequenced from one sample in a study of blood T cell repertoires in COVID-19 (dated by TCRdb to about 2020). The library was generated by the immunoSEQ multiplex PCR assay. TCRdb stores this immuneACCESS table with in-frame sequences only. Part of the clones is absent; in the studies checked, under half of the shortfall reflects unresolved V genes, and no reason is known for the rest. This sample is represented by more than 45,000 clones; about nine tenths of them were singletons. In total, the top ten clones hold roughly a fifth of the sample. Material: peripheral blood. The receptors originated from a woman older than 75 with COVID-19, enrolled during active disease.

This chain connects TRBV6-1 to TRBJ2-7, with a tentative D call TRBD1 (6 bases). Germline V lookup: CDR1 MNHNS, CDR2 SASEGT. Between the trimmed V and J ends, which lost 2 bases and 0 bases, there was a span of 8 bases. The CDR3 totals 14 residues. CDR3 in amino acids: CASSETGNSYEQYF. CDR3 nucleotide sequence: TGTGCCAGCAGTGAAACAGGGAACTCCTACGAGCAGTACTTC.

This chain uses TRBV3-1 (or the pseudogene TRBV3-2) with TRBJ2-2, with 9 bases aligning to TRBD1. Germline V gene data show CDR1 as LGHDT and CDR2 as YNNKEL (reference sequence). The CDR3 covers 18 residues. V lost 1 base, J lost 0 bases, and 6 bases stayed unmatched. The DNA of the CDR3 is TGTGCCAGCAGCCAAGGAACAGGGGGCACTACGAACACCGGGGAGCTGTTTTTT. This sequence encodes CASSQGTGGTTNTGELFF.

V and J are TRBV5-4 and TRBJ1-1; D gene ambiguous. Trimming pared 2 bases from V and 1 base from J, leaving 12 bases between. The CDR3 covers 15 residues. In germline, CDR1 is SGHNT, CDR2 YYREEE (reference sequence). The CDR3 DNA sequence: TGTGCCAGCAGCTTTAAGTCGGGGAGGAACACTGAAGCTTTCTTT. Translating it yields CASSFKSGRNTEAFF.

This sequence joins TRBV2 and TRBJ2-3; TRBD2 matches at 14 bases. V was pared by 6 bases and J by 7 bases, with 6 bases of the junction left unmatched. The CDR3 is 15 residues long. Germline CDR1 SNHLY, CDR2 FYNNEI. CDR3 residues: CASRGTSGGRNTQYF. CDR3 DNA: TGTGCCAGCAGGGGGACTAGCGGGGGTAGGAATACGCAGTATTTT.

The chain is built from TRBV6-1 and TRBJ1-2, with 9 positions matching TRBD1. Germline CDR1 and CDR2: MNHNS and SASEGT. The CDR3 runs 16 residues. V trimming: 4 bases; J trimming: 5 bases; junction bases outside the gene matches: 11. In DNA form, the CDR3 reads TGTGCCAGCAGTGCCAGGACAGGGGTTATCCCATATGGCTACACCTTC. It is translated as CASSARTGVIPYGYTF.

The rearrangement uses TRBV10-1 and TRBJ2-5; 10 bases map to TRBD1. The CDR3 is 19 residues long. V trimming: 6 bases; J trimming: 6 bases; junction bases outside the gene matches: 22. Germline CDR1 and CDR2: WNHNN and SYGVQD (reference sequence). The CDR3 coding sequence is TGCGCCAGCAGAAGTGGTAGAGTACCATGGACAGGGGGGAGGCAGACCCAGTACTTC. Protein sequence: CASRSGRVPWTGGRQTQYF.

The rearrangement links TRBV2 to TRBJ2-5; perhaps TRBD2 as D (7 bases). Germline-derived CDR1 and CDR2 are SNHLY and FYNNEI. V was pared by 2 bases and J by 5 bases, with 15 bases between. CDR3 size: 15 residues. CDR3 coding DNA: TGTGCCAGCAGTGAAAGGGGGGGGTACGTCGAGACCCAGTACTTC. As protein: CASSERGGYVETQYF.

The CDR3, as DNA: TGTGCCAGCAGCACGCGAGGGACAGGGGGCGCGGGAAACACCATATATTTT. This codes for CASSTRGTGGAGNTIYF. V gene TRBV7-2 combines with J gene TRBJ1-3; 12 bases map to TRBD1. CDR3 size: 17 residues. Germline loops: CDR1 SGHTA, CDR2 FQGNSA. The ends lost 5 bases at V and 4 bases at J; junction bases unmatched: 9.

In its sample, this clone was seen once. CDR3 nucleotides: TGTGCCAGCAGTGAAGGGACAGGGGTCTATGGCTACACCTTC. This sequence encodes CASSEGTGVYGYTF. The chain recombines TRBV6-1 with TRBJ1-2; 9 bases map to TRBD1. The CDR3 contains 14 residues. Germline trimming cut 1 base from V and 4 bases from J; bases unmatched to any gene: 1. Germline V gives CDR1 MNHNS, CDR2 SASEGT.

The genes are TRBV5-1 and TRBJ1-1; 8 nucleotides align to TRBD1. Germline trimming cut 10 bases from V and 5 bases from J; bases unmatched to any gene: 16. This CDR3 has 15 residues. Germline V gene data show CDR1 as SGHRS and CDR2 as YFSETQ. CDR3 in DNA: TGCGCCGCATCTAGACAGGGGCCTTCGGGTACTGAAGCTTTCTTT. As protein: CAASRQGPSGTEAFF.

The CDR3: CASSERAGRISYNEQFF. The CDR3, as DNA: TGTGCCAGCAGTGAACGGGCGGGGAGGATCTCCTACAATGAGCAGTTCTTC. The rearrangement uses TRBV25-1 and TRBJ2-1; a weak D match, TRBD2 (6 bases). The V end was cut by 2 bases, the J end by 0 bases, with 14 bases between. Germline CDR1 and CDR2: MGHDK and SYGVNS. The CDR3 spans 17 residues.

The rearrangement links TRBV6-4 to TRBJ2-1; 8 nucleotides line up with TRBD2. This CDR3 spans 15 amino acids. In germline, CDR1 is MRHNA, CDR2 SNTAGT. V lost 0 bases and J lost 10; bases outside the gene matches: 8. The CDR3 loop is CASSDSAGGAGEQFF. DNA of the CDR3: TGTGCCAGCAGTGACTCCGCCGGGGGGGCAGGGGAGCAGTTCTTC.

This chain joins TRBV6-6 and TRBJ1-5; 10 positions match TRBD1. V was clipped by 6 bases and J by 6 bases; unmatched bases: 8. The germline V gene encodes CDR1 MNHNY and CDR2 SVGAGI (reference sequence). This CDR3 has 15 residues. The CDR3 DNA reads as TGTGCCAGCAGGTCCGGGACAGGGGTGGGTCAGCCCCAGCATTTT. Its translation is CASRSGTGVGQPQHF.

The chain recombines TRBV4-1 with TRBJ1-2, with TRBD1 identical over 7 bases. This CDR3 is built from 16 residues. Germline loops: CDR1 MGHRA, CDR2 YSYEKL. Trimming took 1 base from V and 2 from J; bases not matched to a gene: 7. CDR3 protein: CASSQVLTGSNYGYTF. The CDR3 region has the DNA TGCGCCAGCAGCCAAGTTTTGACAGGGTCGAACTATGGCTACACCTTC.

This chain's CDR3 is CASSRSQGADNSPLHF. The CDR3 DNA follows: TGTGCCAGTAGTAGGTCTCAGGGGGCGGATAATTCACCCCTCCACTTT. V and J are TRBV19 and TRBJ1-6; 8 bases are shared with TRBD1. V shed 4 bases and J 5 bases; nucleotides not matched to a gene: 7. The CDR3 loop spans 16 amino acids. Germline V lookup: CDR1 LNHDA, CDR2 SQIVND (reference sequence).

The CDR3 region has the DNA TGTGCCAGCAGCCAAGGTAGCGGGGGGGTGTTTACGCAGTATTTT. It yields the protein CASSQGSGGVFTQYF. This chain uses TRBV3-1 (or the pseudogene TRBV3-2) with TRBJ2-3; 11 positions match TRBD2. The CDR3 consists of 15 residues. Germline CDR1 LGHDT, CDR2 YNNKEL (reference sequence). V shed 1 base, J shed 8 bases, and the junction held 5 bases outside the gene matches.

CDR3 sequence (DNA): TGTGCCAGCAGTGACGGGATATCACCCCTCCACTTT. Its protein product is CASSDGISPLHF. This chain connects TRBV25-1 to TRBJ1-6; D gene uncertain. Trimming took 3 bases from V and 10 from J, leaving 7 bases between them. The CDR3 runs to 12 residues. Germline CDR1 reads MGHDK; CDR2 reads SYGVNS. Complete variable domain (other parts from reference TRBV25-1 and TRBJ1-6): EADIYQTPRYLVIGTGKKITLECSQTMGHDKMYWYQQDPGMELHLIHYSYGVNSTEKGDLSSESTVSRIRTEHFPLTLESARPSHTSQYLCASSDGISPLHFGNGTRLTVT.

In regard to this clone: The junction and the germline gene differ at one end; a read error may be behind it. The chain joins TRBV7-7 to TRBJ2-3; D gene ambiguous. Germline CDR1 reads SSHAT; CDR2 reads FNYEAQ (reference sequence). This CDR3 has 14 residues. The CDR3 DNA follows: TGTGCTAGCAGCTTGTCAGTTGGGCAGGATACGCAGTATTTT. This encodes CASSLSVGQDTQYF.

The CDR3 is CASSDHRGRETQYF. CDR3 nucleotides: TGCGCCAGCAGTGATCACAGGGGCAGGGAGACCCAGTACTTC. The V call is TRBV10-2, the J call TRBJ2-5, with TRBD1 matching 7 bases. V gave up 3 bases and J gave up 5 bases; unmatched junction bases: 6. CDR3 length: 14 residues. In germline, CDR1 is WSHSY, CDR2 SAAADI.

This clone has only one observation. The chain is built from TRBV5-4 and TRBJ2-5; tentatively, D is TRBD1 (5 bases). The germline V gene encodes CDR1 SGHNT and CDR2 YYREEE (reference sequence). V lost 2 bases, J lost 1 base, and 9 bases lay in between. The CDR3 covers 14 residues. In DNA, the CDR3 is TGTGCCAGCAGCTTACGACAGACCCAAGAGACCCAGTACTTC. As protein: CASSLRQTQETQYF. Filled out from reference TRBV5-4 and TRBJ2-5, the complete variable domain reads ETGVTQSPTHLIKTRGQQVTLRCSSQSGHNTVSWYQQALGQGPQFIFQYYREEENGRGNFPPRFSGLQFPNYSSELNVNALELDDSALYLCASSLRQTQETQYFGPGTRLLVL.

This clone was seen more than once but under ten times. The chain employs TRBV7-8 and TRBJ1-5, with 9 bases matching TRBD1. CDR1 and CDR2 from the germline V gene are SGHVS and FQNEAQ. CDR3 length: 20 amino acids. The junction had 18 bases not matched to a gene; V was cut back by 0 bases and J by 6 bases. Here the CDR3 reads CASSLASGTGFPMGRQPQHF. In nucleotides, the CDR3 is TGTGCCAGCAGCTTAGCGTCCGGGACAGGGTTCCCTATGGGACGTCAGCCCCAGCATTTT.

This clone came up once. V usage is TRBV12-3 or TRBV12-4 and J usage is TRBJ1-4, with D perhaps TRBD1 (5 bases). CDR3 length equals 13 residues. V shed 0 bases and J shed 11 bases, with 10 bases lying between them. This chain's CDR3 is CASSLAAGRKLFF. The CDR3 DNA reads as TGTGCCAGCAGTTTAGCAGCGGGACGCAAACTGTTTTTT.

This clone occurred a few times. The chain combines TRBV7-2 with TRBJ1-2; D gene unclear. The CDR3 covers 19 residues. Germline CDR1 is SGHTA and CDR2 is FQGNSA. Between the trimmed V and J ends, which lost 1 base and 7 bases, there was a span of 28 bases. CDR3 region: CASSLGITAWVRGSGGYTF. DNA of the CDR3: TGTGCCAGCAGCTTAGGCATCACCGCCTGGGTTCGGGGTAGTGGTGGCTACACCTTC.

V and J are TRBV5-1 and TRBJ2-1, with TRBD1 matching 7 bases. The CDR3 contains 16 residues. V lost 2 bases, J lost 0 bases, and 5 bases stayed unmatched. The germline V gene encodes CDR1 SGHRS and CDR2 YFSETQ. The CDR3 coding sequence is TGCGCCAGCAGCTTTCAGGGACAGAACTCCTACAATGAGCAGTTCTTC. As protein: CASSFQGQNSYNEQFF.

The rearrangement links TRBV6-5 to TRBJ2-3; possible D gene TRBD1, 6 bases. Trimming removed 7 bases from V and 0 bases from J, with 14 bases in between. Germline CDR1 reads MNHEY; CDR2 reads SVGAGI. CDR3 length equals 15 residues. The CDR3 DNA reads TGTGCCAGCACAAACGATGGGACAAGCACAGATACGCAGTATTTT. This gives the protein CASTNDGTSTDTQYF.

This chain joins TRBV7-9 and TRBJ1-1; 10 bases line up with TRBD1. The V and J ends lost 2 bases and 1 base, in that order; junction bases with no gene match: 1. Germline CDR1 and CDR2: SEHNR and FQNEAQ (reference sequence). The CDR3 loop spans 15 amino acids. CDR3 in DNA: TGTGCCAGCAGCTTACGGACAGGGGGGAACACTGAAGCTTTCTTT. This sequence encodes CASSLRTGGNTEAFF.